This T cell receptor beta chain was sequenced in a study of sequential checkpoint blockade in melanoma. Study details: Arm A got nivolumab then ipilimumab; arm B the reverse, 1:1. Maintenance nivolumab came after either treatment sequence.

Trimming pared 2 bases from V and 11 bases from J, leaving 15 bases between. The CDR3 is 12 amino acids. Germline V lookup: CDR1 SQVTM, CDR2 ANQGSEA. Sample treatment: randomized to nivolumab then ipilimumab (arm A) or the reverse (arm B). No patient had prior DNA-damaging chemotherapy. Sorted cells were live CD3+CD8+, lacking CD19 and CD56, from PBMCs. Libraries were prepared by immunoSEQ multiplex PCR; TCRdb keeps only in-frame clonotypes and omits some of them. Among around 34,000 clones listed, approximately 82% were seen once. The specimen was CD8+ T cells sorted from blood (inferred from file names), collected from a patient given nivolumab and ipilimumab in sequence. The receptor was isolated from a human donor with melanoma. The V gene is TRBV29-1, the J gene TRBJ1-1; D unresolved. CDR3 protein: CSVEFGRPGAFF. CDR3 nucleotide sequence: TGCAGCGTTGAATTTGGCAGGCCTGGGGCTTTCTTT.